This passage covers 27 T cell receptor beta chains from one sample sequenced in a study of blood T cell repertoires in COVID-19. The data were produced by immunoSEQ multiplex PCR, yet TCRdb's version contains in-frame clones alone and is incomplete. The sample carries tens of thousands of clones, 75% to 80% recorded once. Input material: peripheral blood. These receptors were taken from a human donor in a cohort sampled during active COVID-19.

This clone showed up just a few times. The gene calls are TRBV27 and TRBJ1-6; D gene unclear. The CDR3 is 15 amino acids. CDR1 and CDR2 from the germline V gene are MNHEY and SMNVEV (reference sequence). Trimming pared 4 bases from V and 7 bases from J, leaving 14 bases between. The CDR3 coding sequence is TGTGCCAGCAGTTGGGCAAGGAGGGAGAATTCACCCCTCCACTTT. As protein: CASSWARRENSPLHF.

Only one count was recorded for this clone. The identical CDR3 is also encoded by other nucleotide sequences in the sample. CDR3 sequence: CASSPSGSSYNEQFF. The CDR3, as DNA: TGTGCCAGCAGCCCTAGCGGGAGCTCCTACAATGAGCAGTTCTTC. The chain is built from TRBV7-9 and TRBJ2-1; 10 positions agree with TRBD2. The CDR3 runs to 15 residues. V was pared by 5 bases and J by 0 bases, with 1 base of the junction left unmatched. Germline CDR1 reads SEHNR; CDR2 reads FQNEAQ (reference sequence).

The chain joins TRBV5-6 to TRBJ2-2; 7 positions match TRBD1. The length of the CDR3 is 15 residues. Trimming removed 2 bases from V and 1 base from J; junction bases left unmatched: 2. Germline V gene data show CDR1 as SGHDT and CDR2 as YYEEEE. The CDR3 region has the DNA TGTGCCAGCAGCTTAAGGGGGCTGAACACCGGGGAGCTGTTTTTT. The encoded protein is CASSLRGLNTGELFF. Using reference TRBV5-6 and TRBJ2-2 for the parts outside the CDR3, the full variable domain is DAGVTQSPTHLIKTRGQQVTLRCSPKSGHDTVSWYQQALGQGPQFIFQYYEEEERQRGNFPDRFSGHQFPNYSSELNVNALLLGDSALYLCASSLRGLNTGELFFGEGSRLTVL.

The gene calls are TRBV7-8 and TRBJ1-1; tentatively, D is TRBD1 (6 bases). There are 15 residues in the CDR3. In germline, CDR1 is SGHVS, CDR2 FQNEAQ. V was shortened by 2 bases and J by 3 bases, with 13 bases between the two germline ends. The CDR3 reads CASSLSQGIHTEAFF. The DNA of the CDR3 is TGTGCCAGCAGCTTATCCCAGGGGATACACACTGAAGCTTTCTTT.

This chain's CDR3 is CASGGQGNQPQHF. CDR3 coding DNA: TGTGCCAGCGGGGGGCAGGGCAATCAGCCCCAGCATTTT. V is TRBV19 and J is TRBJ1-5; the D gene is possibly TRBD1 (6 bases). The length of the CDR3 is 13 residues. Trimming left V 9 bases short and J 2 bases short, with 11 bases between. CDR1 and CDR2 (germline): LNHDA, SQIVND (reference sequence).

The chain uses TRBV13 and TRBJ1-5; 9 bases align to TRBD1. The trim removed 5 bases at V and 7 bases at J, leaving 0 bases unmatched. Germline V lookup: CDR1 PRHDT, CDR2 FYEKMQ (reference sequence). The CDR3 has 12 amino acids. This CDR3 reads CASSDRGQPQHF. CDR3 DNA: TGTGCCAGCAGCGACAGGGGGCAGCCCCAGCATTTT.

CDR3 DNA: TGTGCCAGCAGCTTGCGGGTAAACCGTGACACCGGGGAGCTGTTTTTT. This gives the protein CASSLRVNRDTGELFF. The rearrangement uses TRBV5-8 and TRBJ2-2; D gene ambiguous. The germline V and J ends were trimmed by 1 base and 3 bases, with 13 bases remaining between them. In germline, CDR1 is SGHTS, CDR2 YDEGEE. The CDR3 is made up of 16 amino acids.

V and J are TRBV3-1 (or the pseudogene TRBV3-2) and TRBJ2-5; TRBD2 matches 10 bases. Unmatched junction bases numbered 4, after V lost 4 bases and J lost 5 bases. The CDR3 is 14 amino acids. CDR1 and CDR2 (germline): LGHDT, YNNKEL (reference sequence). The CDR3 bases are TGTGCCAGCAGCCCTAGCGGGAGCGGGGAGACCCAGTACTTC. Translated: CASSPSGSGETQYF.

In nucleotides, the CDR3 is TGTGCCAGCAGTTACAATAGACTAGCGGGAGTGGACGAGCAGTACTTC. This codes for CASSYNRLAGVDEQYF. V gene TRBV28 combines with J gene TRBJ2-7, with 12 bases lining up with TRBD2. Per germline, CDR1 MDHEN and CDR2 SYDVKM. This CDR3 spans 16 amino acids. Unmatched junction bases numbered 9, after V lost 4 bases and J lost 5 bases.

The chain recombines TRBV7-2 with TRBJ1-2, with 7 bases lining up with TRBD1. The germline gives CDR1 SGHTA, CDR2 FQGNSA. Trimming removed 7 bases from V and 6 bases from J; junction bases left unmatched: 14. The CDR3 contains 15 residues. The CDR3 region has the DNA TGTGCCAGCACGCCTCGCCACCAGGGGGTTCATGGCTACACCTTC. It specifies CASTPRHQGVHGYTF.

The CDR3 bases are TGCGCCAGCAGCTTGGACAGGGGAAGCTACGAGCAGTACTTC. This gives the protein CASSLDRGSYEQYF. The chain uses TRBV5-1 and TRBJ2-7; the match to TRBD1 covers 7 bases. Trimming cost V 0 bases and J 3 bases; bases outside gene matches: 3. CDR1 and CDR2 from the germline V gene are SGHRS and YFSETQ. The CDR3 spans 14 residues.

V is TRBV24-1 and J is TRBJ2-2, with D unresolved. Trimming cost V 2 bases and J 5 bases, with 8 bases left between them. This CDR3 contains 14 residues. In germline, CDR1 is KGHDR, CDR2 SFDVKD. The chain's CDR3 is CATSDSGLTGELFF. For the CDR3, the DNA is TGTGCCACCAGTGATTCCGGGTTAACCGGGGAGCTGTTTTTT.

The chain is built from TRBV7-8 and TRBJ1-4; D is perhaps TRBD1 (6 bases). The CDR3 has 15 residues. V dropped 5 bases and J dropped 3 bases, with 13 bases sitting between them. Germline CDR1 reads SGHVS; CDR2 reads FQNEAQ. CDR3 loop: CASSPGQSSNEKLFF. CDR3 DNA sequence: TGTGCCAGCAGCCCCGGACAGTCTTCTAATGAAAAACTGTTTTTT.

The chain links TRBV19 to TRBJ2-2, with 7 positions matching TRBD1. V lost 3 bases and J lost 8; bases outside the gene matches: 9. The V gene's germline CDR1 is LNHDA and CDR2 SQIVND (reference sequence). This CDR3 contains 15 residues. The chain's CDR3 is CASSIRQGGRGELFF. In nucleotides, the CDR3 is TGTGCCAGTAGTATCCGACAGGGTGGGAGAGGGGAGCTGTTTTTT. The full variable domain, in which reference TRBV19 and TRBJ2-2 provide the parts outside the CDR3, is DGGITQSPKYLFRKEGQNVTLSCEQNLNHDAMYWYRQDPGQGLRLIYYSQIVNDFQKGDIAEGYSVSREKKESFPLTVTSAQKNPTAFYLCASSIRQGGRGELFFGEGSRLTVL.

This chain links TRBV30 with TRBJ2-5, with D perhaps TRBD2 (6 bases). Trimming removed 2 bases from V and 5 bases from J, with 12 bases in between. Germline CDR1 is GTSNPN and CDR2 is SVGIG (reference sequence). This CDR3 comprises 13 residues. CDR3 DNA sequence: TGTGCCTGGAGTCAGGTTGGGGGGGAGACCCAGTACTTC. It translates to CAWSQVGGETQYF.

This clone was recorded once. CDR3 residues: CASSLIRGQHTEAFF. CDR3 DNA: TGTGCCAGCAGCTTAATTAGGGGGCAACACACTGAAGCTTTCTTT. The gene calls are TRBV11-2 and TRBJ1-1, with 7 bases aligning to TRBD1. The germline V gene encodes CDR1 SGHAT and CDR2 FQNNGV. Trimming at V came to 2 bases and at J to 3 bases, leaving 6 bases not matched to a gene. The CDR3 runs 15 residues.

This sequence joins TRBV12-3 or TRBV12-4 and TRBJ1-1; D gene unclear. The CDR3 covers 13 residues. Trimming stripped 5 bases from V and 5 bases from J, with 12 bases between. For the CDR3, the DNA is TGTGCCAGCAGTAAAAGAATAGAAACTGAAGCTTTCTTT. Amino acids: CASSKRIETEAFF.

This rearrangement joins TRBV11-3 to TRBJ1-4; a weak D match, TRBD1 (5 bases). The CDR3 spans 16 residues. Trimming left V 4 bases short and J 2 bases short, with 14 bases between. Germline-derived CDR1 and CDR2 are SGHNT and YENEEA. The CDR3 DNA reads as TGTGCCAGCAGCTCAGGGACCGGGAGGACTAATGAAAAACTGTTTTTT. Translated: CASSSGTGRTNEKLFF.

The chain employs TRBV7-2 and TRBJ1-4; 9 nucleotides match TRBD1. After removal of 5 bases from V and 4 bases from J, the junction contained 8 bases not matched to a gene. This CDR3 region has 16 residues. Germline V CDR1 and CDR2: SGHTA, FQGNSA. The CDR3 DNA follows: TGTGCCAGCAGCACTGGACAGGGGAGGGGTAATGAAAAACTGTTTTTT. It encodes CASSTGQGRGNEKLFF. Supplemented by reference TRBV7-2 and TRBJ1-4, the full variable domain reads GAGVSQSPSNKVTEKGKDVELRCDPISGHTALYWYRQSLGQGLEFLIYFQGNSAPDKSGLPSDRFSAERTGGSVSTLTIQRTQQEDSAVYLCASSTGQGRGNEKLFFGSGTQLSVL.

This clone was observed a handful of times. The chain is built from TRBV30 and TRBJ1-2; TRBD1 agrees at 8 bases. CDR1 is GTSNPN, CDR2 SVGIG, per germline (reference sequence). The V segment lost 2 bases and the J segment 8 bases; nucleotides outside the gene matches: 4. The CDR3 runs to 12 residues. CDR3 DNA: TGTGCCTGGAGTCAGGGGGCTTCAGGCTACACCTTC. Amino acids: CAWSQGASGYTF. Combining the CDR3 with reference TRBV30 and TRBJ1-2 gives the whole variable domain SQTIHQWPATLVQPVGSPLSLECTVEGTSNPNLYWYRQAAGRGLQLLFYSVGIGQISSEVPQNLSASRPQDRQFILSSKKLLLSDSGFYLCAWSQGASGYTFGSGTRLTVV.

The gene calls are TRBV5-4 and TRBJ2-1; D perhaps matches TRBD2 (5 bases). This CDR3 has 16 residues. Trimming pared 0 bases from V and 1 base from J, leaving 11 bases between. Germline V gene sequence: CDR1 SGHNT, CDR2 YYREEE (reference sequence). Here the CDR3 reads CASSLGTFLSYNEQFF. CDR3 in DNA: TGTGCCAGCAGCTTGGGGACTTTCCTGTCCTACAATGAGCAGTTCTTC.

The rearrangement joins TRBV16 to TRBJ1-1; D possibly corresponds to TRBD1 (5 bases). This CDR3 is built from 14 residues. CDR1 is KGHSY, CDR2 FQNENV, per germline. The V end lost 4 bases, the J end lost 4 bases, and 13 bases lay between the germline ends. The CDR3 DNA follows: TGTGCCAGCAGCCCTAGTCACGGGGGCACTGAAGCTTTCTTT. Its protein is CASSPSHGGTEAFF.

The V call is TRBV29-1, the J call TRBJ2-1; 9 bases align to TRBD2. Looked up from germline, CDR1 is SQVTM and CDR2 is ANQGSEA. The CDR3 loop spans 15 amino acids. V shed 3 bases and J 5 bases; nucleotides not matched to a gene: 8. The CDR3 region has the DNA TGCAGCGTTGATGGGGTAGCGGGGGAAAACAATGAGCAGTTCTTC. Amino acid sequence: CSVDGVAGENNEQFF.

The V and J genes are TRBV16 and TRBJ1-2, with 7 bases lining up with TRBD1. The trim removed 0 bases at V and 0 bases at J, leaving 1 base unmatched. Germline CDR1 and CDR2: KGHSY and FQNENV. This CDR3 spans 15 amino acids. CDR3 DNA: TGTGCCAGCAGCCAATCCGGACAGGCTAACTATGGCTACACCTTC. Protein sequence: CASSQSGQANYGYTF.

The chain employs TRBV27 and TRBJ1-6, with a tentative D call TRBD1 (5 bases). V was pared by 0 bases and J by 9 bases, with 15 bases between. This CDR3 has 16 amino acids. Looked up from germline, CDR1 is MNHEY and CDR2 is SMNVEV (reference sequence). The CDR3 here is CASSLSGPGGGSPLHF. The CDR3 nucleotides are TGTGCCAGCAGTTTATCGGGGCCCGGGGGGGGTTCACCCCTCCACTTT.

CDR3 in amino acids: CASSHQGGTDTQYF. CDR3 in DNA: TGCGCCAGCAGCCACCAGGGGGGCACAGATACGCAGTATTTT. This chain uses TRBV5-1 with TRBJ2-3; 7 nucleotides align to TRBD1. CDR1 and CDR2 from the germline V gene are SGHRS and YFSETQ. CDR3 length: 14 amino acids. Germline trimming cut 4 bases from V and 1 base from J; bases unmatched to any gene: 3.

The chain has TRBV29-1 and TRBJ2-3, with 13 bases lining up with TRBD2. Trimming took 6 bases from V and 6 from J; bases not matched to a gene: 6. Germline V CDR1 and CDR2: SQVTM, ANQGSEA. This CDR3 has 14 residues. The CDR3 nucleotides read TGCAGCGTCGGACTAGCGGGAGTATCGGATACGCAGTATTTT. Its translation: CSVGLAGVSDTQYF.